This T cell receptor beta chain was profiled in a study of blood T cell repertoires in COVID-19. Study-wide background: Nucleic acid was either cDNA or gDNA, and it came from T cells, B-cell-depleted T cells, or PBMCs.

Repertoires were generated with immunoSEQ multiplex PCR, while TCRdb's copy carries only in-frame clones and drops some. The repertoire includes about 50,000 clones, less than 90% of them detected once, and around 27% sits in the top ten. The CDR3 runs to 15 residues. The V gene's germline CDR1 is MNHNS and CDR2 SASEGT. Trimming stripped 1 base from V and 4 bases from J, with 11 bases between. The rearrangement links TRBV6-1 to TRBJ1-5, with D possibly TRBD1 on 5 matching bases. Sequenced: peripheral blood. This clonotype was sampled from a human donor in a cohort sampled during active COVID-19. The chain's CDR3 is CASSEDARVNQPQHF. Here the CDR3 DNA reads TGTGCCAGCAGTGAAGACGCCAGGGTGAATCAGCCCCAGCATTTT.